A single sample is the source of the 17 T cell receptor beta chains below, sequenced in a study of CD8 T cells in ankylosing spondylitis. TCRdb reprocessed the 5' RACE reads with MiXCR, giving one entry per CDR3 protein. Of more than 150,000 distinct CDR3 sequences in the sample, under 14% were seen once. Sequencing used blood, either unsorted or a sorted T cell fraction (not recorded which). Receptors were obtained from a male donor with ankylosing spondylitis or in good health (not recorded which).

This clonotype has more than one count but fewer than ten. V is TRBV27 and J is TRBJ1-5; D remains unclear. Trimming cost V 3 bases and J 3 bases, with 9 bases left between them. Germline CDR1 reads MNHEY; CDR2 reads SMNVEV (reference sequence). This CDR3 comprises 14 residues. CDR3 sequence (DNA): TGTGCCAGCAGTTTCCGGCAGGACAATCAGCCCCAGCATTTT. This codes for CASSFRQDNQPQHF.

This clonotype was observed a handful of times. The chain couples TRBV11-2 to TRBJ2-7; possibly TRBD2 for D (6 bases). This CDR3 region has 14 residues. V lost 5 bases to trimming and J lost 3 bases, with 14 bases between them. Germline CDR1 reads SGHAT; CDR2 reads FQNNGV. The CDR3 region is CASSQGPGGYEQYF. In DNA, the CDR3 is TGTGCCAGCAGCCAGGGCCCCGGGGGCTACGAGCAGTACTTC.

The chain combines TRBV6-1 with TRBJ2-1; TRBD1 might be the D (5 bases). The CDR3 runs 12 residues. Germline-derived CDR1 and CDR2 are MNHNS and SASEGT. Trimming removed 4 bases at V and 10 bases at J, with 11 bases between. The CDR3 loop reads CASSARAREQFF. The CDR3 DNA is TGTGCCAGCAGTGCCAGGGCCCGCGAGCAGTTCTTC.

This clonotype has a count of ten or more. The V gene is TRBV10-2, the J gene TRBJ2-5, with TRBD1 identical over 9 bases. The V and J ends lost 5 bases and 3 bases, in that order; junction bases with no gene match: 4. This CDR3 comprises 14 residues. The germline V gene has CDR1 WSHSY and CDR2 SAAADI. The CDR3 loop reads CASSWGQGEETQYF. The DNA of the CDR3 is TGCGCCAGCAGTTGGGGACAGGGAGAAGAGACCCAGTACTTC.

There are many counts of this clonotype. V usage is TRBV20-1 and J usage is TRBJ2-1; TRBD2 matches at 10 bases. V lost 3 bases to trimming and J lost 7 bases; unmatched junction nucleotides: 9. The CDR3 length is 15 residues. Germline V gene lookup returns CDR1 DFQATT and CDR2 SNEGSKA (reference sequence). The CDR3 DNA sequence: TGCAGTGCTAGGGGGACTAGCGAGGTCGGAAATGAGCAGTTCTTC. Protein: CSARGTSEVGNEQFF.

This clonotype was counted many times. This sequence joins TRBV29-1 and TRBJ1-1; D unclear. Germline CDR1 reads SQVTM; CDR2 reads ANQGSEA. With 3 bases removed from V and 4 bases from J, the gap between germline ends came to 6 bases. The CDR3 totals 11 residues. CDR3 loop: CSVEHTTEAFF. In DNA form, the CDR3 reads TGCAGCGTTGAGCACACCACTGAAGCTTTCTTT.

This clonotype was detected many times. Here the CDR3 reads CASSLSLAGPYEQYF. In nucleotides, the CDR3 is TGTGCCAGCAGTTTATCGCTAGCGGGTCCCTACGAGCAGTACTTC. The gene calls are TRBV27 and TRBJ2-7; 8 bases fit TRBD2. Germline V gives CDR1 MNHEY, CDR2 SMNVEV (reference sequence). CDR3 length equals 15 residues. V gave up 0 bases and J gave up 2 bases; unmatched junction bases: 3.

This clonotype was counted many times. The genes are TRBV7-6 and TRBJ2-7, with 10 bases fitting TRBD1. Per the germline V gene, CDR1 is SGHVS and CDR2 is FNYEAQ. The CDR3 runs to 17 residues. V lost 0 bases and J lost 2; bases outside the gene matches: 7. As DNA, the CDR3 is TGTGCCAGCAGCTTAGCGGGACAGGGGTATGTCACCTACGAGCAGTACTTC. It yields the protein CASSLAGQGYVTYEQYF.

In this sample, this clonotype turned up many times. V gene TRBV5-1 combines with J gene TRBJ2-5; D is perhaps TRBD2 (7 bases). Trimming removed 3 bases at V and 5 bases at J, with 17 bases between. This CDR3 is 15 amino acids long. CDR1 SGHRS and CDR2 YFSETQ come from the germline V gene. The CDR3: CASSSAGAGVETQYF. CDR3 sequence (DNA): TGCGCCAGCAGCTCCGCGGGAGCAGGGGTGGAGACCCAGTACTTC. Full variable domain (rest looked up from reference TRBV5-1 and TRBJ2-5): KAGVTQTPRYLIKTRGQQVTLSCSPISGHRSVSWYQQTPGQGLQFLFEYFSETQRNKGNFPGRFSGRQFSNSRSEMNVSTLELGDSALYLCASSSAGAGVETQYFGPGTRLLVL.

This clonotype has only a few counts. V and J are TRBV7-2 and TRBJ1-2; possible D gene TRBD1, 5 bases. CDR3 length: 13 amino acids. Germline V gene sequence: CDR1 SGHTA, CDR2 FQGNSA. Trimming cost V 2 bases and J 6 bases, with 10 bases left between them. The CDR3 DNA sequence: TGTGCCAGCAGCTTATTGGGGGTTGATGGCTACACCTTC. As protein: CASSLLGVDGYTF.

This clonotype was observed at least ten times. The chain uses TRBV5-5 and TRBJ2-7, with D possibly matching TRBD1 (5 bases). This CDR3 is 15 amino acids long. Trimming removed 4 bases at V and 1 base at J, with 15 bases between. CDR1 is SGHKS, CDR2 YYEKEE, per germline (reference sequence). CDR3 in amino acids: CASSDGHTTSYEQYF. In nucleotides, the CDR3 is TGTGCCAGCAGCGACGGACACACGACTTCCTACGAGCAGTACTTC.

The table lists this clonotype with many counts. This chain links TRBV9 with TRBJ2-1, with TRBD2 identical over 10 bases. The length of the CDR3 is 17 residues. CDR1 and CDR2 from the germline V gene are SGDLS and YYNGEE. J lost 4 bases, V lost 4 bases, and 11 bases had no gene match. CDR3 sequence: CASSPSGLAIGYNEQFF. As DNA, the CDR3 is TGTGCCAGCAGCCCTTCGGGACTAGCGATAGGTTACAATGAGCAGTTCTTC.

This clonotype was recorded many times. The rearrangement uses TRBV29-1 and TRBJ2-3; 9 positions match TRBD1. Per germline, CDR1 SQVTM and CDR2 ANQGSEA. The CDR3 consists of 15 residues. V lost 4 bases, J lost 0 bases, and 5 bases stayed unmatched. Here the CDR3 reads CSVGIGTGSTDTQYF. The CDR3 DNA reads TGCAGCGTTGGGATAGGGACAGGGAGCACAGATACGCAGTATTTT.

This clonotype was detected many times. The chain is built from TRBV24-1 and TRBJ1-2; D is unclear. CDR1 is KGHDR, CDR2 SFDVKD, per germline. The CDR3 loop spans 13 amino acids. The germline V and J ends were trimmed by 7 bases and 9 bases, with 17 bases remaining between them. CDR3 coding DNA: TGTGCCACCAGAGCCGACGGCCAGCGGAGCTACACCTTC. Translation: CATRADGQRSYTF.

The CDR3 bases are TGTGCCAGCAGCTTACAAGGGACAGGGGACATTGCAACTAATGAAAAACTGTTTTTT. Its translation: CASSLQGTGDIATNEKLFF. This chain links TRBV7-8 with TRBJ1-4, with TRBD1 identical over 10 bases. The V and J ends lost 2 bases and 0 bases, in that order; junction bases with no gene match: 9. The CDR3 totals 19 residues. CDR1 SGHVS and CDR2 FQNEAQ come from the germline V gene.

This clonotype showed up many times. The V and J genes are TRBV5-1 and TRBJ1-2; maybe TRBD1 (6 bases). The CDR3 covers 14 residues. Trimming took off 1 base at V and 5 bases at J, with 12 bases between the two ends. CDR1 SGHRS and CDR2 YFSETQ come from the germline V gene. DNA for the CDR3: TGCGCCAGCAGCTTGACAGGGAATACGTATGGCTACACCTTC. Translated: CASSLTGNTYGYTF.

This clonotype was detected ten times or more. V is TRBV12-3 or TRBV12-4 and J is TRBJ1-2; unclear D gene. This CDR3 spans 12 amino acids. The V end was cut by 1 base, the J end by 6 bases, with 6 bases between. The DNA for the CDR3 is TGTGCCAGCAGTTTAGGGCGGGATGGCTACACCTTC. It codes for CASSLGRDGYTF.